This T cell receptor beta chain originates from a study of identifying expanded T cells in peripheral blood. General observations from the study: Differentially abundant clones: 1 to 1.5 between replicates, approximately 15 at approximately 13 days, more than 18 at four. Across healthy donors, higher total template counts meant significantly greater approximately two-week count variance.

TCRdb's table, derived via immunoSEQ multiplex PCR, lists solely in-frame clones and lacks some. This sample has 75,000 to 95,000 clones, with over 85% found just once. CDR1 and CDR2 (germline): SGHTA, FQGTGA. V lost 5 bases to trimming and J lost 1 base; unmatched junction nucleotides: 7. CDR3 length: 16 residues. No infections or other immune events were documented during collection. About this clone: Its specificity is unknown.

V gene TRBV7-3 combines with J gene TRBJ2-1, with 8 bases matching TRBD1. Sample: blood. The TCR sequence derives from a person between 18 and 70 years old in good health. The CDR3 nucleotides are TGTGCCAGCAGCAAGGGACAGGCCAAATCCTACAATGAGCAGTTCTTC. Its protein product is CASSKGQAKSYNEQFF.